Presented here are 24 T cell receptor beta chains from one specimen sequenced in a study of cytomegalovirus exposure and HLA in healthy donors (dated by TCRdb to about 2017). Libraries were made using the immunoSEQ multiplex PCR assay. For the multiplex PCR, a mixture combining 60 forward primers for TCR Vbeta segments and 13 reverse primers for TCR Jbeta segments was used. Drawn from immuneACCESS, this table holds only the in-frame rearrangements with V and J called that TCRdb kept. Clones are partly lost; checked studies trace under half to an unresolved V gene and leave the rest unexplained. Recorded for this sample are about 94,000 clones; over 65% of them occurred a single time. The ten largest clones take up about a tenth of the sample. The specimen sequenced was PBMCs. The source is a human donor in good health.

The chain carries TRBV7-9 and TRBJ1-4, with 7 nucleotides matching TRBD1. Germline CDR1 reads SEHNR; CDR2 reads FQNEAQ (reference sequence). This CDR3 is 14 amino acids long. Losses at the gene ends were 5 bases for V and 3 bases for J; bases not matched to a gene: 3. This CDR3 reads CASSQGQPNEKLFF. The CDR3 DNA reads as TGTGCCAGCAGCCAGGGACAGCCTAATGAAAAACTGTTTTTT.

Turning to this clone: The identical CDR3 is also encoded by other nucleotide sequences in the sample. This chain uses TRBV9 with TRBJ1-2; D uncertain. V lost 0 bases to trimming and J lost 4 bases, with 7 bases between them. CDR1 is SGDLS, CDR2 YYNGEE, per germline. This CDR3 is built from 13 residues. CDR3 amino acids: CASSVARGYGYTF. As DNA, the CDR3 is TGTGCCAGCAGCGTAGCCCGGGGCTATGGCTACACCTTC.

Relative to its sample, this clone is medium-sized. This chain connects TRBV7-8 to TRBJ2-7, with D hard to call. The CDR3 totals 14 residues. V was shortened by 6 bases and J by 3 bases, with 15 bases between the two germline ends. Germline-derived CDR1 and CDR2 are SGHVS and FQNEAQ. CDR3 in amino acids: CASSTDKKGYEQYF. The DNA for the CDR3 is TGTGCCAGCAGTACTGACAAAAAAGGCTACGAGCAGTACTTC.

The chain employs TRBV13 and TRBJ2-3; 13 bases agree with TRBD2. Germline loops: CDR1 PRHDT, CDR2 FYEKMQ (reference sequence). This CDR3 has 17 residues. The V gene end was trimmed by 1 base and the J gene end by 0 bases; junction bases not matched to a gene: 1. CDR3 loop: CASSLVGLAGSTDTQYF. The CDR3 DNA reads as TGTGCCAGCAGCTTAGTGGGACTAGCGGGAAGCACAGATACGCAGTATTTT.

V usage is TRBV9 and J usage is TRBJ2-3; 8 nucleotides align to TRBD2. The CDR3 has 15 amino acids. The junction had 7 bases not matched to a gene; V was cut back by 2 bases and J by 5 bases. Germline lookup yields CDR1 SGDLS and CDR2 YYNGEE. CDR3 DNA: TGTGCCAGCAGCGTCCCGACTAGCGAGGAAGATACGCAGTATTTT. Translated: CASSVPTSEEDTQYF.

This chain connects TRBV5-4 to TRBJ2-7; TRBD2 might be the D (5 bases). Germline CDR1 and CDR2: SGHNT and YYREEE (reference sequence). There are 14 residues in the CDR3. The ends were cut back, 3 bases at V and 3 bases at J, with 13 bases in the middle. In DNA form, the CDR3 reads TGTGCCAGCAGCTCCCGGGGATACGGCTACGAGCAGTACTTC. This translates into CASSSRGYGYEQYF.

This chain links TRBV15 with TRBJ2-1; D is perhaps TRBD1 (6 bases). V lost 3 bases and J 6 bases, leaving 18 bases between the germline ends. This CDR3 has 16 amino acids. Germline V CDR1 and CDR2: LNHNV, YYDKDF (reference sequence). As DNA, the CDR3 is TGTGCCACCAGCAGTCTCGACAGGAGTCCGGTCAATGAGCAGTTCTTC. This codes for CATSSLDRSPVNEQFF.

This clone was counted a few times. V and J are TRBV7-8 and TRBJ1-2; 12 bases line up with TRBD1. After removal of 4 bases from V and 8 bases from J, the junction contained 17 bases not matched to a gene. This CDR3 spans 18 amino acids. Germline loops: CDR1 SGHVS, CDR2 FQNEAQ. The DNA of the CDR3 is TGTGCCAGCAGCTCGGCGGGGACAGGGGGCTCAGATGCTCGGGGCTACACCTTC. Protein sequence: CASSSAGTGGSDARGYTF.

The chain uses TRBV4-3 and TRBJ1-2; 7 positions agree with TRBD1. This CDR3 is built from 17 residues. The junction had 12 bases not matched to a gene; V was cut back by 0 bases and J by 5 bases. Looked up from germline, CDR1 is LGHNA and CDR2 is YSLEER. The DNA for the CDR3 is TGCGCCAGCAGCCAAGATCATGGGGGGACAGCATTTTATGGCTACACCTTC. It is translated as CASSQDHGGTAFYGYTF.

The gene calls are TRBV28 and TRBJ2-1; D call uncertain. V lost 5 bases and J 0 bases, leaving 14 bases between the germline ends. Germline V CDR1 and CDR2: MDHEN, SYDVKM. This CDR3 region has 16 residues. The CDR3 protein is CASSTPSASSYNEQFF. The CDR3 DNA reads TGTGCCAGCAGTACCCCCTCTGCTAGCTCCTACAATGAGCAGTTCTTC.

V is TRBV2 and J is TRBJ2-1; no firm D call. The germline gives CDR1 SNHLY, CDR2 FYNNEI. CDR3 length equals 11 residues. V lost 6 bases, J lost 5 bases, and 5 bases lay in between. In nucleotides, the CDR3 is TGTGCCAGCAGGGCCGACAATGAGCAGTTCTTC. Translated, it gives CASRADNEQFF.

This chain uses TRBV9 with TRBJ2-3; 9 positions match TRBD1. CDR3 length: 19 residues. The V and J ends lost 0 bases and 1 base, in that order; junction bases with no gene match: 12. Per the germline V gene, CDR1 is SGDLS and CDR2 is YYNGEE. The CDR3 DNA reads TGTGCCAGCAGCGTAGCGATTGGGTCTAGGACAGGGGGCACAGATACGCAGTATTTT. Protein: CASSVAIGSRTGGTDTQYF.

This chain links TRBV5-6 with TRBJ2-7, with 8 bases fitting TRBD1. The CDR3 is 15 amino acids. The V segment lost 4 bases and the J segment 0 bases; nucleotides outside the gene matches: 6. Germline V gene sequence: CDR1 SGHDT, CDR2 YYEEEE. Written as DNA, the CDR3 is TGTGCCAGCAGCGCCCGGGACAGGCCCTCCTACGAGCAGTACTTC. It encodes CASSARDRPSYEQYF.

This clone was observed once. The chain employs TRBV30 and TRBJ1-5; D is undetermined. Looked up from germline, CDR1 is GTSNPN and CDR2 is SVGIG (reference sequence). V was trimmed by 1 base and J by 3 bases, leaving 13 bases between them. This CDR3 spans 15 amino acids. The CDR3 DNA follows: TGTGCCTGGAGTGGGGCCGGTTTGCCCAATCAGCCCCAGCATTTT. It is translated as CAWSGAGLPNQPQHF.

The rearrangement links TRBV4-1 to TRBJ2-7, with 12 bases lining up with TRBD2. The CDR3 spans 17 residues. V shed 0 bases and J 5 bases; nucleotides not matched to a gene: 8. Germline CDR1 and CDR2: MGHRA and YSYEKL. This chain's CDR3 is CASSQEWLTSGGNEQYF. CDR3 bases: TGCGCCAGCAGCCAAGAATGGCTCACTAGCGGGGGGAACGAGCAGTACTTC.

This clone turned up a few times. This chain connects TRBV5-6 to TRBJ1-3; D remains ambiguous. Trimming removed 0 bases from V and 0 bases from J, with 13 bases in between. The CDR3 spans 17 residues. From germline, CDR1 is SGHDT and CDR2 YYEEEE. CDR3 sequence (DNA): TGTGCCAGCAGCTTGGGGCCCAGGTTAAGCTCTGGAAACACCATATATTTT. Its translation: CASSLGPRLSSGNTIYF. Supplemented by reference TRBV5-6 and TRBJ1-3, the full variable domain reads DAGVTQSPTHLIKTRGQQVTLRCSPKSGHDTVSWYQQALGQGPQFIFQYYEEEERQRGNFPDRFSGHQFPNYSSELNVNALLLGDSALYLCASSLGPRLSSGNTIYFGEGSWLTVV.

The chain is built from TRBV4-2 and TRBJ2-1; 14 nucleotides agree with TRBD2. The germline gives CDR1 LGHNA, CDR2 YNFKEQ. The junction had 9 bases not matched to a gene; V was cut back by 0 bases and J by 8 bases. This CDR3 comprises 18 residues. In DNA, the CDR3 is TGTGCCAGCAGCCAAGATGGGACTAGCGGGAGTTCTTACGATGAGCAGTTCTTC. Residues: CASSQDGTSGSSYDEQFF.

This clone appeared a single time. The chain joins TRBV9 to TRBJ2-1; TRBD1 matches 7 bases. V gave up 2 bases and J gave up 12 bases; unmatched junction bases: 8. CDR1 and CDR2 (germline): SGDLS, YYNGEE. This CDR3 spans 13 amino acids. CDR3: CASSVSQGPGQFF. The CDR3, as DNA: TGTGCCAGCAGCGTCTCACAGGGGCCTGGGCAGTTCTTC. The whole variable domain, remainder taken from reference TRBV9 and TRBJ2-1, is DSGVTQTPKHLITATGQRVTLRCSPRSGDLSVYWYQQSLDQGLQFLIQYYNGEERAKGNILERFSAQQFPDLHSELNLSSLELGDSALYFCASSVSQGPGQFFGPGTRLTVL.

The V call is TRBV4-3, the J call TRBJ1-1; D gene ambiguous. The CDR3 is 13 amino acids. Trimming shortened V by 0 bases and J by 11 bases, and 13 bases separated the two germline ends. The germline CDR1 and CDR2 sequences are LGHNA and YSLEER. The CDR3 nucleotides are TGCGCCAGCAGCCAAGACCGCGGGAGGAAGGCTTTCTTT. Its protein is CASSQDRGRKAFF.

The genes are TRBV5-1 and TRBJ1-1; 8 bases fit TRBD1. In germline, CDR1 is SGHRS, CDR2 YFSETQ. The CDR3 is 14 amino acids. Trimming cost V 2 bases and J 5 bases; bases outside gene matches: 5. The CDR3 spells CASSFKTGETEAFF. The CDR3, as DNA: TGCGCCAGCAGCTTCAAGACAGGGGAGACTGAAGCTTTCTTT.

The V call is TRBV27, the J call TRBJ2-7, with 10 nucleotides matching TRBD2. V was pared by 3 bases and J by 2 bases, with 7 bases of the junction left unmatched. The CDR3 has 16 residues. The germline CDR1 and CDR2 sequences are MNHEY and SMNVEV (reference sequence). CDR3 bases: TGTGCCAGCAGTTTCCGCCCGAGCGGGAGGGCCTACGAGCAGTACTTC. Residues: CASSFRPSGRAYEQYF.

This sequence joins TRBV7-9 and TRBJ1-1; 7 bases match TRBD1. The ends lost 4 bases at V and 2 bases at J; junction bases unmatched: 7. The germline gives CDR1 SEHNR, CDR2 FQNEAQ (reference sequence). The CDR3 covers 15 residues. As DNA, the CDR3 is TGTGCCAGCAGCTCCTCCGACAGGGCCAACACTGAAGCTTTCTTT. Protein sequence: CASSSSDRANTEAFF.

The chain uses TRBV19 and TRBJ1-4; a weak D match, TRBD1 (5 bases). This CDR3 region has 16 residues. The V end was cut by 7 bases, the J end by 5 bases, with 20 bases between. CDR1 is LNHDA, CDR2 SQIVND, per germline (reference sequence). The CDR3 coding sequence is TGTGCCAGTAACCCCGAAGGCGGACATCGAAATGAAAAACTGTTTTTT. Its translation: CASNPEGGHRNEKLFF.

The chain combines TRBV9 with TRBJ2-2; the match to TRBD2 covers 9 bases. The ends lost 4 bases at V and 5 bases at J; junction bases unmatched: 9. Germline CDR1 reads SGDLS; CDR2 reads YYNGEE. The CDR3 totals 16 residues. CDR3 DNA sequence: TGTGCCAGCAGCCTGGGGAGTAGCGGGGGAACCGGGGAGCTGTTTTTT. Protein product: CASSLGSSGGTGELFF.